These 7 T cell receptor beta chains came from one sample sequenced in a study of Ad26.COV2.S vaccination and SARS-CoV-2 variants. Profiled with immunoSEQ multiplex PCR; TCRdb holds only in-frame clones, not every one. The sample consists of hundreds of thousands of clones, 75% to 90% of them appearing once. Treatment given: approximately 18 received Ad26.COV2.S at low or high dose, single or two shots; roughly five received placebo; per-sample allocation not given. Day 63 after the first vaccine or placebo injection was the time point for sampling. The sequencing used peripheral blood, collected in a trial of Ad26.COV2.S vaccine versus placebo. The receptors come from a person between 18 and 65 years old who received the Ad26.COV2.S COVID-19 vaccine or a placebo.

This chain joins TRBV15 and TRBJ1-4; maybe TRBD1 (5 bases). The CDR3 runs to 15 residues. CDR1 is LNHNV and CDR2 is YYDKDF in the germline V gene (reference sequence). V was clipped by 0 bases and J by 8 bases, with 13 bases between them. The DNA for the CDR3 is TGTGCCACCAGCAGAGATGGAGGGGTTTGGGAAAAACTGTTTTTT. Residues: CATSRDGGVWEKLFF.

The rearrangement links TRBV28 to TRBJ1-1; D is undetermined. The CDR3 is 15 amino acids. The V end lost 4 bases, the J end lost 11 bases, and 23 bases lay between the germline ends. The germline V gene has CDR1 MDHEN and CDR2 SYDVKM. CDR3 sequence: CASSSVDVISEGAFF. The DNA for the CDR3 is TGTGCCAGCAGTTCCGTGGACGTTATTTCTGAAGGGGCTTTCTTT.

This clone was recorded a few times. Here the CDR3 DNA reads TGTGCCAGCAGTTTATACAGCTACTCCAAAGCTTTCTTT. This encodes CASSLYSYSKAFF. The rearrangement uses TRBV27 and TRBJ1-1; no reliable D call. Trimming left V 1 base short and J 9 bases short, with 12 bases between. Germline CDR1 and CDR2: MNHEY and SMNVEV (reference sequence). The length of the CDR3 is 13 residues.

The CDR3 region is CASSAGQGYSPLHF. DNA of the CDR3: TGTGCCAGCAGCGCGGGACAGGGGTACTCACCCCTCCACTTT. V is TRBV9 and J is TRBJ1-6; 10 bases agree with TRBD1. Germline assignment: CDR1 SGDLS and CDR2 YYNGEE. J lost 10 bases, V lost 3 bases, and 4 bases had no gene match. The CDR3 totals 14 residues.

The chain recombines TRBV6-4 with TRBJ2-6; D is unclear. This CDR3 contains 16 residues. The germline V and J ends were trimmed by 0 bases and 2 bases, with 8 bases remaining between them. Per germline, CDR1 MRHNA and CDR2 SNTAGT. The CDR3 nucleotides are TGTGCCAGCAGTGACTCCCCTACGGCTGGGGCCAACGTCCTGACTTTC. Translating gives CASSDSPTAGANVLTF.

V is TRBV5-1 and J is TRBJ1-6; a weak D match, TRBD1 (6 bases). Germline V gene data show CDR1 as SGHRS and CDR2 as YFSETQ. This CDR3 is built from 13 residues. Trimming took 4 bases from V and 9 from J, leaving 11 bases between them. The CDR3 protein is CASSEDSGSPLHF. CDR3 coding DNA: TGCGCCAGCAGCGAGGACAGCGGTTCACCCCTCCACTTT.

This chain links TRBV4-3 with TRBJ2-7, with 8 bases identical to TRBD1. Germline CDR1 is LGHNA and CDR2 is YSLEER. Trimming cost V 1 base and J 5 bases; bases outside gene matches: 1. CDR3 length: 13 amino acids. DNA of the CDR3: TGCGCCAGCAGCCAAGCAGGGGGCCACGAGCAGTACTTC. It specifies CASSQAGGHEQYF.